One sample yielded the 8 T cell receptor beta chains listed below, sequenced in a study of blood T cell repertoires in COVID-19. Assay: immunoSEQ multiplex PCR; the TCRdb copy retains only in-frame clones and omits some. The table lists roughly 63,000 clones, roughly nine tenths of them singletons, with 7.5% to 9% in the top ten. What was sequenced was peripheral blood. These receptors were collected from a man between 50 and 59 years old with active COVID-19.

This clone was found once. This chain connects TRBV11-2 to TRBJ2-6, with D unclear. V was trimmed by 1 base and J by 0 bases, leaving 10 bases between them. There are 17 residues in the CDR3. The V gene's germline CDR1 is SGHAT and CDR2 FQNNGV. The CDR3 sequence: CASSLGHSSSGANVLTF. The CDR3 DNA reads as TGTGCCAGCAGCTTAGGTCACTCTAGCTCTGGGGCCAACGTCCTGACTTTC.

This clone has a single count. The chain combines TRBV3-1 (or the pseudogene TRBV3-2) with TRBJ2-5, with a tentative D call TRBD2 (6 bases). V lost 4 bases and J 5 bases, leaving 11 bases between the germline ends. CDR3 length equals 13 residues. Germline CDR1 is LGHDT and CDR2 is YNNKEL (reference sequence). The CDR3 is CASSPDGGETQYF. As DNA, the CDR3 is TGTGCCAGCAGCCCAGATGGAGGGGAGACCCAGTACTTC.

This chain uses TRBV19 with TRBJ2-7, with TRBD1 identical over 10 bases. J lost 5 bases, V lost 6 bases, and 10 bases had no gene match. Germline values: CDR1 LNHDA, CDR2 SQIVND (reference sequence). The CDR3 extends over 15 amino acids. The CDR3 nucleotides are TGTGCCAGTAGGGGCGCCGGGGACAGGGGTAACGAGCAGTACTTC. Its translation: CASRGAGDRGNEQYF.

The rearrangement joins TRBV6-5 to TRBJ2-1; 10 bases match TRBD2. CDR1 is MNHEY and CDR2 is SVGAGI in the germline V gene. V lost 5 bases to trimming and J lost 3 bases; unmatched junction nucleotides: 1. CDR3 length: 14 residues. The CDR3 is CASSLAGVYNEQFF. CDR3 nucleotides: TGTGCCAGCAGTCTAGCGGGGGTCTACAATGAGCAGTTCTTC.

V and J are TRBV24-1 and TRBJ1-4; D is unresolved. Trimming took off 12 bases at V and 6 bases at J, with 22 bases between the two ends. Per the germline V gene, CDR1 is KGHDR and CDR2 is SFDVKD. The CDR3 totals 15 residues. DNA of the CDR3: TGTGCCTCTCCGGAGACCCCCCATCGGGATGAAAAACTGTTTTTT. Protein: CASPETPHRDEKLFF.

This clone has only one observation. The same CDR3 is also encoded by other DNA sequences in this sample. The chain carries TRBV7-9 and TRBJ2-3; 7 bases align to TRBD1. J gave up 6 bases and V 5 bases, and 2 bases lay outside the gene matches. CDR3 length: 12 amino acids. CDR1 and CDR2 from the germline V gene are SEHNR and FQNEAQ (reference sequence). In DNA form, the CDR3 reads TGTGCCAGCAGCCCAGGGGGTGATACGCAGTATTTT. This codes for CASSPGGDTQYF.

In the case of this clone: Within the sample, other DNA sequences also encode this same CDR3. V is TRBV5-4 and J is TRBJ2-7; the match to TRBD2 covers 13 bases. Trimming cost V 2 bases and J 2 bases; bases outside gene matches: 1. The CDR3 is 15 residues long. The germline gives CDR1 SGHNT, CDR2 YYREEE (reference sequence). The CDR3 protein is CASSLGLAGAYEQYF. For the CDR3, the DNA is TGTGCCAGCAGCTTAGGACTAGCGGGGGCCTACGAGCAGTACTTC.

The rearrangement links TRBV7-3 to TRBJ2-3; TRBD2 matches at 9 bases. Germline V gene lookup returns CDR1 SGHTA and CDR2 FQGTGA. With 8 bases clipped from V and 4 bases from J, the junction kept 7 bases outside the gene matches. The CDR3 loop spans 14 amino acids. The CDR3 loop reads CASGVSGGSDTQYF. The DNA of the CDR3 is TGTGCCAGCGGGGTTAGCGGGGGTTCAGATACGCAGTATTTT.